The 21 T cell receptor beta chains below come from one sample, sequenced in a study of shared clonotypes between healthy human individuals. Generated by immunoSEQ multiplex PCR, the TCRdb table keeps only in-frame clones and is missing some. The data show 2.3 million or so clones, about 92% seen once. The sequenced sample consisted of naive CD4+ T cells from PBMCs. Subset: CD45RA+ positively selected. All receptors come from a man aged 18 to 29 in good health. Some clones in this sample may be carry-over from other donors' samples.

J is TRBJ1-5 and V is TRBV11-2, with D possibly TRBD1 on 5 matching bases. Germline V gives CDR1 SGHAT, CDR2 FQNNGV. The CDR3 runs 15 residues. Trimming pared 3 bases from V and 8 bases from J, leaving 17 bases between. CDR3 DNA: TGTGCCAGCAGCTTGGGCCAGGGCACTATGGAGCCCCAGCATTTT. It codes for CASSLGQGTMEPQHF.

This sequence joins TRBV5-8 and TRBJ1-2; tentatively, D is TRBD1 (6 bases). Germline CDR1 SGHTS, CDR2 YDEGEE. Trimming pared 1 base from V and 8 bases from J, leaving 15 bases between. This CDR3 region has 14 residues. DNA of the CDR3: TGTGCCAGCAGCTTGCTAGGGGGGAGAGGCGGCTACACCTTC. Amino acids: CASSLLGGRGGYTF.

This sequence joins TRBV7-3 and TRBJ2-2; D is possibly TRBD1 (6 bases). The V gene lost 5 bases and the J gene lost 1 base, with 11 bases spanning the gap. The germline CDR1 and CDR2 sequences are SGHTA and FQGTGA. The CDR3 runs 15 residues. CDR3 loop: CASSIQGLNTGELFF. DNA of the CDR3: TGTGCCAGCAGCATTCAGGGGCTGAACACCGGGGAGCTGTTTTTT.

The rearrangement links TRBV27 to TRBJ2-1; the match to TRBD2 covers 12 bases. Trimming took 5 bases from V and 4 from J; bases not matched to a gene: 6. Germline assignment: CDR1 MNHEY and CDR2 SMNVEV (reference sequence). The CDR3 has 16 residues. The CDR3 bases are TGTGCCAGCAGTCGACTAGCGGGAGCGGCATACAATGAGCAGTTCTTC. This encodes CASSRLAGAAYNEQFF.

The genes are TRBV11-2 and TRBJ2-1; possible D gene TRBD2, 5 bases. V shed 4 bases and J shed 9 bases, with 16 bases lying between them. Germline V gene sequence: CDR1 SGHAT, CDR2 FQNNGV. The CDR3 consists of 14 residues. The CDR3 coding sequence is TGTGCCAGCAGCTCCGTTGGAGGTAGGAGTGAGCAGTTCTTC. Its protein product is CASSSVGGRSEQFF.

The CDR3 protein is CASSHPGLETQYF. For the CDR3, the DNA is TGTGCCAGCAGTCATCCGGGGCTGGAGACCCAGTACTTC. The rearrangement uses TRBV5-4 and TRBJ2-5; D could derive from TRBD1 or TRBD2 (5 bases each). The CDR3 runs 13 residues. The germline V gene has CDR1 SGHNT and CDR2 YYREEE (reference sequence). Trimming removed 5 bases at V and 5 bases at J, with 13 bases between. The whole variable domain, filled in from reference TRBV5-4 and TRBJ2-5, reads ETGVTQSPTHLIKTRGQQVTLRCSSQSGHNTVSWYQQALGQGPQFIFQYYREEENGRGNFPPRFSGLQFPNYSSELNVNALELDDSALYLCASSHPGLETQYFGPGTRLLVL.

The rearrangement links TRBV27 to TRBJ2-2; maybe TRBD1 (5 bases). This CDR3 has 17 amino acids. The ends were cut back, 4 bases at V and 1 base at J, with 16 bases in the middle. The germline CDR1 and CDR2 sequences are MNHEY and SMNVEV (reference sequence). The CDR3 DNA reads TGTGCCAGCAGTTACGCCTACGGCAGGGAGAACACCGGGGAGCTGTTTTTT. Residues: CASSYAYGRENTGELFF.

This chain uses TRBV10-1 with TRBJ2-7; 8 bases line up with TRBD1. The junction had 8 bases not matched to a gene; V was cut back by 6 bases and J by 7 bases. CDR1 is WNHNN, CDR2 SYGVQD, per germline (reference sequence). CDR3 length equals 13 residues. CDR3 bases: TGCGCCAGCAGCCCGTCCCGGGACAGGGAGCAGTACTTC. Encoded protein: CASSPSRDREQYF.

V gene TRBV4-1 combines with J gene TRBJ2-2; TRBD1 aligns across 10 bases. Per the germline V gene, CDR1 is MGHRA and CDR2 is YSYEKL. J gave up 8 bases and V 3 bases, and 12 bases lay outside the gene matches. The CDR3 is made up of 17 amino acids. The CDR3 nucleotides are TGCGCCAGCAGCCAGACCACCCGACAGGGGGCGGGAGGGGAGCTGTTTTTT. Amino acid sequence: CASSQTTRQGAGGELFF.

The CDR3 nucleotides read TGTGCCAGCATACAGCGGCCCCAGCATTTT. Its translation: CASIQRPQHF. J is TRBJ1-5 and V is TRBV27, with D uncertain. Between the trimmed V and J ends, which lost 7 bases and 9 bases, there was a span of 7 bases. CDR3 size: 10 residues. Germline loops: CDR1 MNHEY, CDR2 SMNVEV (reference sequence).

The chain employs TRBV12-5 and TRBJ1-2, with TRBD1 as a possible D gene (5 bases). The CDR3 length is 14 residues. Germline values: CDR1 LGHNT, CDR2 FRNRAP. With 5 bases removed from V and 0 bases from J, the gap between germline ends came to 10 bases. CDR3 bases: TGTGCTAGTGGTCCCTCGGGGGCTAACTATGGCTACACCTTC. Translated: CASGPSGANYGYTF.

The chain employs TRBV6-1 and TRBJ1-1; 7 bases are shared with TRBD1. Germline CDR1 is MNHNS and CDR2 is SASEGT. This CDR3 has 13 residues. J lost 9 bases, V lost 1 base, and 5 bases had no gene match. The DNA for the CDR3 is TGTGCCAGCAGTGAAGTCGTACAGGGGAAAGCTTTCTTT. Amino acids: CASSEVVQGKAFF.

J is TRBJ2-7 and V is TRBV5-5; D may be TRBD1 (6 bases). Germline CDR1 and CDR2: SGHKS and YYEKEE (reference sequence). The CDR3 contains 16 residues. The V and J ends lost 0 bases and 4 bases respectively, with 17 bases between them. The CDR3, as DNA: TGTGCCAGCAGCTTGGCCCCTACAGGGTTCGGGTACGAGCAGTACTTC. Protein: CASSLAPTGFGYEQYF. Using reference TRBV5-5 and TRBJ2-7 for the parts outside the CDR3, the full variable domain is DAGVTQSPTHLIKTRGQQVTLRCSPISGHKSVSWYQQVLGQGPQFIFQYYEKEERGRGNFPDRFSARQFPNYSSELNVNALLLGDSALYLCASSLAPTGFGYEQYFGPGTRLTVT.

Here the CDR3 reads CASSELLGQGKGSKNIQYF. The CDR3 nucleotides are TGTGCCAGCAGTGAACTACTAGGACAGGGAAAGGGGTCCAAAAACATTCAGTACTTC. The chain links TRBV6-1 to TRBJ2-4, with 8 positions matching TRBD1. V lost 2 bases, J lost 2 bases, and 14 bases stayed unmatched. This CDR3 spans 19 amino acids. The germline gives CDR1 MNHNS, CDR2 SASEGT.

V is TRBV7-8 and J is TRBJ2-7; no clear D. CDR1 is SGHVS, CDR2 FQNEAQ, per germline. V lost 5 bases to trimming and J lost 6 bases, with 8 bases between them. The CDR3 has 11 amino acids. The CDR3 sequence is CASSGSSEQYF. Written as DNA, the CDR3 is TGTGCCAGCAGCGGTAGCAGCGAGCAGTACTTC.

The rearrangement links TRBV5-6 to TRBJ2-1; TRBD2 matches at 13 bases. The CDR3 totals 15 residues. CDR1 is SGHDT and CDR2 is YYEEEE in the germline V gene. V shed 4 bases, J shed 10 bases, and the junction held 8 bases outside the gene matches. CDR3 in amino acids: CASSPGLAGDWEQFF. DNA for the CDR3: TGTGCCAGCAGCCCCGGACTAGCGGGAGATTGGGAGCAGTTCTTC. Looking up the rest from reference TRBV5-6 and TRBJ2-1 gives the full variable domain: DAGVTQSPTHLIKTRGQQVTLRCSPKSGHDTVSWYQQALGQGPQFIFQYYEEEERQRGNFPDRFSGHQFPNYSSELNVNALLLGDSALYLCASSPGLAGDWEQFFGPGTRLTVL.

V is TRBV9 and J is TRBJ1-4, with 7 nucleotides matching TRBD1. In germline, CDR1 is SGDLS, CDR2 YYNGEE. V lost 3 bases and J lost 5; bases outside the gene matches: 7. This CDR3 has 15 residues. This CDR3 reads CASSAKGQVNEKLFF. The DNA for the CDR3 is TGTGCCAGCAGCGCCAAAGGACAGGTCAATGAAAAACTGTTTTTT.

This clone was recorded once. The rearrangement joins TRBV28 to TRBJ2-7; no clear D gene. The CDR3 spans 12 residues. V dropped 7 bases and J dropped 6 bases, with 13 bases sitting between them. CDR1 MDHEN and CDR2 SYDVKM come from the germline V gene. CDR3 residues: CASKTTVSEQYF. In DNA form, the CDR3 reads TGTGCCAGCAAAACTACGGTTAGCGAGCAGTACTTC.

This clone has only one observation. Other DNA sequences within the sample encode an identical CDR3. DNA for the CDR3: TGTGCCAGCTCACAGGGACAGGGGACAGATACGCAGTATTTT. Amino acids: CASSQGQGTDTQYF. The chain employs TRBV18 and TRBJ2-3; 10 bases align to TRBD1. CDR3 size: 14 residues. Per the germline V gene, CDR1 is KGHSH and CDR2 is LQKENI. V lost 4 bases to trimming and J lost 3 bases; unmatched junction nucleotides: 1.

This clone was recorded only once. The chain joins TRBV19 to TRBJ1-1, with TRBD1 matching 9 bases. Germline loops: CDR1 LNHDA, CDR2 SQIVND (reference sequence). The trim removed 6 bases at V and 4 bases at J, leaving 9 bases unmatched. The CDR3 has 15 amino acids. The DNA of the CDR3 is TGTGCCAGTAGCAGAGGGACAGGGTGGAGCACTGAAGCTTTCTTT. Translating gives CASSRGTGWSTEAFF.

V and J are TRBV5-1 and TRBJ2-2; 12 bases are shared with TRBD2. CDR3 length: 17 amino acids. V was pared by 4 bases and J by 4 bases, with 8 bases of the junction left unmatched. The germline gives CDR1 SGHRS, CDR2 YFSETQ. The CDR3 coding sequence is TGCGCCAGCAGCCCACCAACTAGCGGGAGGAGCACCGGGGAGCTGTTTTTT. Residues: CASSPPTSGRSTGELFF.